These 25 T cell receptor beta chains share one sample of origin, sequenced in a study of cytomegalovirus exposure and HLA in healthy donors. The method was immunoSEQ multiplex PCR; TCRdb's version includes in-frame clones alone and lacks a portion of them. The sample lists around 55,000 clones; 90% were seen once. The sequenced material came from PBMCs. The receptors shown here come from a man between 18 and 35 years old in good health and CMV-seronegative.

Here the CDR3 reads CASSLGPGGSTEAFF. CDR3 DNA: TGTGCCAGCAGCCTCGGGCCGGGCGGGAGCACTGAAGCTTTCTTT. This sequence joins TRBV5-5 and TRBJ1-1; D is unresolved. Germline lookup yields CDR1 SGHKS and CDR2 YYEKEE (reference sequence). This CDR3 has 15 amino acids. Trimming took off 4 bases at V and 4 bases at J, with 17 bases between the two ends. Full variable domain (remainder filled in from reference TRBV5-5 and TRBJ1-1): DAGVTQSPTHLIKTRGQQVTLRCSPISGHKSVSWYQQVLGQGPQFIFQYYEKEERGRGNFPDRFSARQFPNYSSELNVNALLLGDSALYLCASSLGPGGSTEAFFGQGTRLTVV.

The chain links TRBV21-1 to TRBJ1-5; TRBD1, as called in the table, went unchecked against the DNA. TRBV21-1 is a pseudogene. CDR3 size: 17 residues. CDR3 in DNA: TGTGCCAGCAGCCCGCCCAAATGGACAGGGGTAGTTTGGCCCCAGCATTTT. This gives the protein CASSPPKWTGVVWPQHF.

The rearrangement uses TRBV15 and TRBJ2-7; 7 nucleotides line up with TRBD2. Unmatched junction bases numbered 7, after V lost 1 base and J lost 4 bases. Germline V lookup: CDR1 LNHNV, CDR2 YYDKDF (reference sequence). The CDR3 runs 15 residues. The CDR3 nucleotides read TGTGCCACCAGCAGAGGGGGGAGGGATTCGTACGAGCAGTACTTC. It is translated as CATSRGGRDSYEQYF. Full variable domain (rest looked up from reference TRBV15 and TRBJ2-7): DAMVIQNPRYQVTQFGKPVTLSCSQTLNHNVMYWYQQKSSQAPKLLFHYYDKDFNNEADTPDNFQSRRPNTSFCFLDIRSPGLGDTAMYLCATSRGGRDSYEQYFGPGTRLTVT.

The chain has TRBV5-1 and TRBJ1-1; 7 nucleotides match TRBD1. CDR3 size: 15 residues. The germline CDR1 and CDR2 sequences are SGHRS and YFSETQ. The V segment lost 3 bases and the J segment 1 base; nucleotides outside the gene matches: 6. The CDR3 region is CASSSGGTANTEAFF. DNA of the CDR3: TGCGCCAGCAGCTCGGGCGGGACAGCGAACACTGAAGCTTTCTTT.

The rearrangement joins TRBV6-5 to TRBJ2-1; 8 bases match TRBD1. J lost 5 bases, V lost 0 bases, and 6 bases had no gene match. CDR1 is MNHEY and CDR2 is SVGAGI in the germline V gene. The CDR3 runs 16 residues. The CDR3 spells CASSYSQGDVHNEQFF. The CDR3 DNA reads TGTGCCAGCAGTTACTCACAGGGGGACGTCCACAATGAGCAGTTCTTC.

A single count supports this clone. CDR3 amino acids: CASSPRTGTSYEQYF. The DNA for the CDR3 is TGTGCCAGCAGCCCGCGTACCGGGACTTCCTACGAGCAGTACTTC. V gene TRBV11-2 combines with J gene TRBJ2-7, with D perhaps TRBD2 (6 bases). Trimming shortened V by 5 bases and J by 1 base, and 15 bases separated the two germline ends. Germline V lookup: CDR1 SGHAT, CDR2 FQNNGV. The CDR3 length is 15 residues.

The chain is built from TRBV6-1 and TRBJ2-3, with 8 bases that match TRBD2. Germline lookup yields CDR1 MNHNS and CDR2 SASEGT. The CDR3 is 16 residues long. Trimming cost V 3 bases and J 2 bases; bases outside gene matches: 7. The CDR3 nucleotides are TGTGCCAGCAGTGATTTAACTAGCGGTCCCACAGATACGCAGTATTTT. As protein: CASSDLTSGPTDTQYF.

The genes are TRBV19 and TRBJ2-1, with TRBD2 matching 12 bases. Germline V gene sequence: CDR1 LNHDA, CDR2 SQIVND (reference sequence). After removal of 4 bases from V and 6 bases from J, the junction contained 10 bases not matched to a gene. The CDR3 is 17 residues long. This chain's CDR3 is CASSKPSGRAGSNEQFF. The CDR3 nucleotides read TGTGCCAGTAGTAAGCCTAGCGGGAGGGCCGGGTCCAATGAGCAGTTCTTC.

The chain recombines TRBV2 with TRBJ1-2; unclear D gene. The CDR3 covers 13 residues. CDR1 and CDR2 from the germline V gene are SNHLY and FYNNEI. V lost 2 bases and J 6 bases, leaving 10 bases between the germline ends. CDR3 amino acids: CASSERNQNGYTF. The CDR3 nucleotides read TGTGCCAGCAGTGAAAGAAATCAGAATGGCTACACCTTC.

The V gene is TRBV5-6, the J gene TRBJ2-1; D may be TRBD2 (6 bases). V lost 0 bases and J lost 10, with 14 bases in between. CDR3 length: 14 residues. Germline loops: CDR1 SGHDT, CDR2 YYEEEE. CDR3 coding DNA: TGTGCCAGCAGCTTGGGCTTAGCGGAGGGGGAGCAGTTCTTC. It codes for CASSLGLAEGEQFF.

This chain joins TRBV5-4 and TRBJ1-1; 10 bases agree with TRBD1. Unmatched junction bases numbered 8, after V lost 5 bases and J lost 4 bases. Germline CDR1 is SGHNT and CDR2 is YYREEE (reference sequence). This CDR3 region has 15 residues. CDR3 sequence reads: CASSPGTGDRTEAFF. CDR3 sequence (DNA): TGTGCCAGCAGTCCCGGGACAGGGGACCGCACTGAAGCTTTCTTT.

V usage is TRBV10-2 and J usage is TRBJ2-2; a possible D gene is TRBD2 (6 bases). V dropped 6 bases and J dropped 0 bases, with 11 bases sitting between them. The CDR3 loop spans 15 amino acids. Germline CDR1 is WSHSY and CDR2 is SAAADI. CDR3 amino acids: CASSAGRPNTGELFF. The CDR3 region has the DNA TGCGCCAGCAGCGCGGGACGCCCGAACACCGGGGAGCTGTTTTTT.

The chain joins TRBV30 to TRBJ2-1, with D possibly TRBD1 on 6 matching bases. The CDR3 length is 15 residues. V lost 2 bases to trimming and J lost 3 bases, with 14 bases between them. CDR1 GTSNPN and CDR2 SVGIG come from the germline V gene (reference sequence). CDR3 in DNA: TGTGCCTGGAGTCGTACAGGGCTTCGCTACAATGAGCAGTTCTTC. As protein: CAWSRTGLRYNEQFF.

The V call is TRBV6-1, the J call TRBJ1-5, with D possibly matching TRBD1 (6 bases). The CDR3 is 13 amino acids. Germline V gene data show CDR1 as MNHNS and CDR2 as SASEGT. The V end was cut by 7 bases, the J end by 7 bases, with 14 bases between. The CDR3 sequence is CASTEGTRQPQHF. CDR3 bases: TGTGCCAGCACCGAGGGGACACGGCAGCCCCAGCATTTT.

The DNA for the CDR3 is TGTGCCAGCAGTGGAGGGGACAGGGGGACAGATACGCAGTATTTT. It is translated as CASSGGDRGTDTQYF. The J gene is TRBJ2-3, the V gene TRBV2; 11 bases align to TRBD1. Germline V gene data show CDR1 as SNHLY and CDR2 as FYNNEI. The ends lost 4 bases at V and 3 bases at J; junction bases unmatched: 3. CDR3 length equals 15 residues.

This chain uses TRBV7-6 with TRBJ2-1; 7 positions agree with TRBD2. The germline CDR1 and CDR2 sequences are SGHVS and FNYEAQ. V trimming: 2 bases; J trimming: 4 bases; junction bases outside the gene matches: 11. The CDR3 has 17 amino acids. The CDR3 reads CASSLRSRGGGYNEQFF. DNA of the CDR3: TGTGCCAGCAGCTTAAGGTCGAGGGGCGGGGGATACAATGAGCAGTTCTTC.

The CDR3 bases are TGCGCCAGCAGCACTCAACTAGCGAGCAGCTACGAGCAGTACTTC. Protein product: CASSTQLASSYEQYF. The chain couples TRBV4-1 to TRBJ2-7; the match to TRBD2 covers 7 bases. Germline assignment: CDR1 MGHRA and CDR2 YSYEKL. The CDR3 is 15 amino acids. Trimming removed 5 bases from V and 3 bases from J; junction bases left unmatched: 10.

The chain joins TRBV28 to TRBJ2-3, with 9 bases that match TRBD2. The germline CDR1 and CDR2 sequences are MDHEN and SYDVKM. Trimming removed 2 bases from V and 3 bases from J; junction bases left unmatched: 9. CDR3 size: 17 residues. CDR3 DNA sequence: TGTGCCAGCAGTTTAAGGCGGGAGGGCCGAGGTACAGATACGCAGTATTTT. Amino acid sequence: CASSLRREGRGTDTQYF.

The gene calls are TRBV6-1 and TRBJ1-1, with no clear D. The CDR3 is 14 residues long. V gave up 3 bases and J gave up 6 bases, with 14 bases separating them. Germline CDR1 and CDR2: MNHNS and SASEGT. The CDR3 sequence: CASSDRRPSAEAFF. CDR3 DNA sequence: TGTGCCAGCAGTGACAGACGGCCAAGCGCTGAAGCTTTCTTT.

The chain links TRBV27 to TRBJ2-1, with D maybe TRBD2 (5 bases). This CDR3 has 16 amino acids. V was cut by 2 bases and J by 1 base, with 12 bases left in between. Germline assignment: CDR1 MNHEY and CDR2 SMNVEV (reference sequence). The CDR3: CASSLEGLFSYNEQFF. The CDR3 nucleotides read TGTGCCAGCAGTTTAGAGGGCCTCTTTTCCTACAATGAGCAGTTCTTC.

The CDR3 sequence: CSVEPLSGSGGETQYF. In DNA, the CDR3 is TGCAGCGTTGAACCACTTAGCGGGAGTGGGGGAGAGACCCAGTACTTC. The rearrangement links TRBV29-1 to TRBJ2-5; 9 nucleotides line up with TRBD2. This CDR3 is 16 amino acids long. V lost 2 bases to trimming and J lost 4 bases; unmatched junction nucleotides: 11. In germline, CDR1 is SQVTM, CDR2 ANQGSEA.

This clone was recorded a few times. J is TRBJ1-4 and V is TRBV21-1. TRBV21-1 is marked as a pseudogene. The CDR3 covers 17 residues. CDR3 residues: CASSKKLQRARDEKLFF. The CDR3 DNA is TGTGCCAGCAGCAAAAAACTACAGCGGGCGCGGGATGAAAAACTGTTTTTT.

V usage is TRBV5-1 and J usage is TRBJ2-7; 7 nucleotides agree with TRBD1. The CDR3 extends over 15 amino acids. With V trimmed by 5 bases and J by 1 base, 9 bases remained unmatched. The germline CDR1 and CDR2 sequences are SGHRS and YFSETQ. CDR3 sequence (DNA): TGCGCCAGCAGTTTAAACCCGGGACAGTCCTACGAGCAGTACTTC. It yields the protein CASSLNPGQSYEQYF. The full variable domain, in which reference TRBV5-1 and TRBJ2-7 provide the parts outside the CDR3, is KAGVTQTPRYLIKTRGQQVTLSCSPISGHRSVSWYQQTPGQGLQFLFEYFSETQRNKGNFPGRFSGRQFSNSRSEMNVSTLELGDSALYLCASSLNPGQSYEQYFGPGTRLTVT.

The chain links TRBV5-4 to TRBJ2-5; perhaps TRBD1 as D (6 bases). The CDR3 length is 12 residues. With 4 bases removed from V and 5 bases from J, the gap between germline ends came to 9 bases. Germline V lookup: CDR1 SGHNT, CDR2 YYREEE (reference sequence). CDR3 protein: CASSTGGETQYF. DNA of the CDR3: TGTGCCAGCAGCACTGGGGGCGAGACCCAGTACTTC.

The rearrangement joins TRBV7-6 to TRBJ2-3; 12 bases are a match to TRBD2. This CDR3 is 19 amino acids long. Germline trimming cut 5 bases from V and 3 bases from J; bases unmatched to any gene: 15. Germline V gene sequence: CDR1 SGHVS, CDR2 FNYEAQ. Written as DNA, the CDR3 is TGTGCCAGCAGCCCTGGTATCCCCACTAGCGGGAGGAGAACAGATACGCAGTATTTT. It specifies CASSPGIPTSGRRTDTQYF.